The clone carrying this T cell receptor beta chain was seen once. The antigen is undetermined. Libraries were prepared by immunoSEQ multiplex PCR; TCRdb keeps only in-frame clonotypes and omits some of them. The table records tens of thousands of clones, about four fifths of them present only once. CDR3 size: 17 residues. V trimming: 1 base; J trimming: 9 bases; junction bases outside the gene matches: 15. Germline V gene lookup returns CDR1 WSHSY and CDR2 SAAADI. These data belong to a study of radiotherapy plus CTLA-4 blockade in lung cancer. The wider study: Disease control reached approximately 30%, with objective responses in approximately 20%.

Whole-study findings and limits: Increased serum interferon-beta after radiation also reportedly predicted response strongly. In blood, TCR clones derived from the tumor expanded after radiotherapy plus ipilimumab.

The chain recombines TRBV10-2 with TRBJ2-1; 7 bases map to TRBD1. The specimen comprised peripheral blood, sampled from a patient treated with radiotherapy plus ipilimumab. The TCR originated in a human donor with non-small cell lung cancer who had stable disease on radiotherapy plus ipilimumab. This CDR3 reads CASSELPLDRPRGEQFF. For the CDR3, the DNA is TGCGCCAGCAGTGAGTTGCCCTTGGACAGGCCGAGGGGTGAGCAGTTCTTC.